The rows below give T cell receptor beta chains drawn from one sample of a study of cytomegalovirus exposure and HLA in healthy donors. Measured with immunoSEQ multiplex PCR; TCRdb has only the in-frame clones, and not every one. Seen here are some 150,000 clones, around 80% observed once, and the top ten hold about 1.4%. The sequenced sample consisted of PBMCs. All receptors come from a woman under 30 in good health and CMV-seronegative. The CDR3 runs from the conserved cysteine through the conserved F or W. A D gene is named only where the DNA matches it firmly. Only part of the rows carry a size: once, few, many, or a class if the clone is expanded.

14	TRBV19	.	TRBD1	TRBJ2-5	CARHWYRGVETQYF	TGTGCCAGACACTGGTACAGGGGTGTAGAGACCCAGTACTTC
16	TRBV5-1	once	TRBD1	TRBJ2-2	CASSLESDRGLGELFF	TGCGCCAGCAGCTTGGAATCCGACAGGGGGCTCGGGGAGCTGTTTTTT
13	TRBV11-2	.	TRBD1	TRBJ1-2	CASSFPGQYGYTF	TGTGCCAGCAGTTTCCCGGGACAGTATGGCTACACCTTC
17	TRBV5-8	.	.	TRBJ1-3	CASSLRGGSVSGNTIYF	TGTGCCAGCAGCCTCAGAGGTGGCTCAGTCTCTGGAAACACCATATATTTT
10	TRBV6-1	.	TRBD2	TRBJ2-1	CATGGTTQFF	TGTGCCACCGGGGGGACTACGCAGTTCTTC
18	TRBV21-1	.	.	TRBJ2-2	CASSKALLDRENTGELFF	TGTGCCAGCAGCAAAGCGCTTTTGGACAGGGAGAACACCGGGGAGCTGTTTTTT
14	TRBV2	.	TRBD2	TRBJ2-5	CASSERGLAGGSYF	TGTGCCAGCAGTGAAAGGGGCCTAGCGGGGGGGTCTTACTTC
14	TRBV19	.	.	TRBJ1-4	CASSYRAANEKLFF	TGTGCCAGTAGCTACAGGGCGGCTAATGAAAAACTGTTTTTT
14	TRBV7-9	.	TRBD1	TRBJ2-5	CASSLVRGQGNQYF	TGTGCCAGCAGCTTAGTCCGGGGACAGGGGAACCAGTACTTC
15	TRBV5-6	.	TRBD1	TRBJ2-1	CASSFPGQEYNEQFF	TGTGCCAGCAGCTTCCCGGGACAGGAATACAATGAGCAGTTCTTC
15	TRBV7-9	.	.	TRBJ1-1	CASSSRTEQNTEAFF	TGTGCCAGCAGCTCCCGGACAGAGCAGAACACTGAAGCTTTCTTT
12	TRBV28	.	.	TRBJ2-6	CASSPRANVLTF	TGTGCCAGCAGCCCCAGGGCCAACGTCCTGACTTTC
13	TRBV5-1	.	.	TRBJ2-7	CASSLALSYEQYF	TGCGCCAGCAGCTTGGCCTTATCCTACGAGCAGTACTTC
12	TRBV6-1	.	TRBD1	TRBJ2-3	CASITNRGPQYF	TGTGCCAGCATTACTAACAGGGGGCCGCAGTATTTT
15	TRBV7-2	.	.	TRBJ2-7	CASSLAGGGPYEQYF	TGTGCCAGCAGCTTAGCGGGCGGGGGCCCCTACGAGCAGTACTTC
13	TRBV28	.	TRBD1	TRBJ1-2	CASRTGGGYGYTF	TGTGCCTCGCGGACAGGGGGTGGCTATGGCTACACCTTC
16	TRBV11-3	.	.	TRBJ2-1	CASSSASGFLNNEQFF	TGTGCCAGCAGCTCTGCCAGCGGGTTTCTTAACAATGAGCAGTTCTTC
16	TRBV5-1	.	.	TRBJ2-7	CASSQHTTPRTYEQYF	TGCGCCAGCAGCCAACACACGACACCCCGGACCTACGAGCAGTACTTC
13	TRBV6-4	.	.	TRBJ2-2	CASSEQESGELFF	TGTGCCAGCAGTGAACAGGAATCCGGGGAGCTGTTTTTT
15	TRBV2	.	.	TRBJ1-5	CASIRGVSSNQPQHF	TGTGCCAGCATCCGTGGAGTGTCTAGCAATCAGCCCCAGCATTTT
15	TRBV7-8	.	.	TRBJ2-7	CASSLLGGLSYEQYF	TGTGCCAGCAGCTTGCTTGGGGGACTCTCCTACGAGCAGTACTTC
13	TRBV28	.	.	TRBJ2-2	CASSLGSTGELFF	TGTGCCAGCAGTTTAGGCAGCACCGGGGAGCTGTTTTTT
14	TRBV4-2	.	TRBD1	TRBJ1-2	CASSPLGQSYGYTF	TGTGCCAGCAGCCCCCTGGGACAGTCATATGGCTACACCTTC
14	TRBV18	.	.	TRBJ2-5	CASSPPTGPETQYF	TGTGCCAGCTCACCACCTACAGGGCCCGAGACCCAGTACTTC
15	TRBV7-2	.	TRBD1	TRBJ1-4	CASSPRDRGREKLFF	TGTGCCAGCAGCCCTCGGGACAGGGGTCGGGAAAAACTGTTTTTT
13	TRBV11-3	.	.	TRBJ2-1	CASTKSPGNEQFF	TGTGCCAGCACCAAAAGCCCCGGCAATGAGCAGTTCTTC
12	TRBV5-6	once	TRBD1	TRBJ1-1	CASSFNRGEAFF	TGTGCCAGCAGCTTCAACAGGGGGGAAGCTTTCTTT
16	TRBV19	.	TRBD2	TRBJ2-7	CASSTPGTARGGEQYF	TGTGCCAGTAGTACCCCTGGGACTGCGCGCGGGGGCGAGCAGTACTTC
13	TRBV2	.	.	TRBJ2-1	CASTLVSYNEQFF	TGTGCCAGCACACTAGTCTCCTACAATGAGCAGTTCTTC
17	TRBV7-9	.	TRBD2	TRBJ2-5	CSSSLGQLAGNQETQYF	TGTTCCAGCAGCTTGGGGCAACTAGCGGGCAACCAAGAGACCCAGTACTTC
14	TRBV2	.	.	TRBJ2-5	CASSGRVAEETQYF	TGTGCCAGCAGTGGACGGGTTGCGGAGGAGACCCAGTACTTC
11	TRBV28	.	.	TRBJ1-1	CASSLMAGAFF	TGTGCCAGCAGTTTAATGGCGGGAGCTTTCTTT
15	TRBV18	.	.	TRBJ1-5	CASSLAGQQNQPQHF	TGTGCCAGCTCTCTCGCGGGCCAGCAAAATCAGCCCCAGCATTTT
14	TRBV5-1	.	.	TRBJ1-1	CASTRDLANTEAFF	TGCGCCAGCACCCGAGACCTAGCGAACACTGAAGCTTTCTTT
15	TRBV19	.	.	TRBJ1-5	CASSKRTLGNQPQHF	TGTGCCAGTAGTAAGAGGACACTTGGCAATCAGCCCCAGCATTTT
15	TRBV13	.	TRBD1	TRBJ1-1	CASSFRQGPNTEAFF	TGTGCCAGCAGCTTCCGACAGGGACCGAACACTGAAGCTTTCTTT
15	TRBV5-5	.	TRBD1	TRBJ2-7	CASSWRDRAAYEQYF	TGTGCCAGCAGCTGGAGGGACAGGGCGGCGTACGAGCAGTACTTC
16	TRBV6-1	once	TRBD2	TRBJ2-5	CASSARTSGQVRTQYF	TGTGCCAGCAGTGCACGGACTAGCGGACAGGTCAGGACCCAGTACTTC